This T cell receptor beta chain was documented in a study of blood T cells in healthy people across ages. Together with a sample-barcoded 5' primer, a J-beta primer mix was included in a second PCR lasting about 6 to 11 cycles. Sequencing yielded, for each sample, at least 3 million paired-end reads carrying CDR3. One entry per CDR3 protein, called by TCRdb with MiXCR from the 5' RACE reads. The sample lists roughly 1,800,000 distinct CDR3 sequences; around half were seen once. Trimming at V came to 6 bases and at J to 9 bases, leaving 20 bases not matched to a gene. The CDR3 length is 17 residues. Germline V gene lookup returns CDR1 MNHEY and CDR2 SVGEGT. Study-level results: Fewer expanded clones and more diversity marked long-lived versus aged donors.

A word on this clonotype: What it binds is not known.

V gene TRBV6-2 or TRBV6-3 combines with J gene TRBJ2-1; TRBD2 aligns across 7 bases. The sequencing sample was made of blood. The receptor was derived from a middle-aged woman in good health. The CDR3 sequence is CASSLEGAGLYDGEQFF. CDR3 nucleotides: TGTGCCAGCAGCTTGGAGGGAGCGGGGCTTTACGACGGTGAGCAGTTCTTC.